This T cell receptor beta chain was profiled in a study of OX40 agonist ivuxolimab in advanced cancers. Produced via immunoSEQ multiplex PCR; TCRdb's table is partial and in-frame only. The sample gives 7,000 to 8,500 clones, 65% to 80% of which show up once; around 25% is in the top ten. CDR3 length equals 16 residues. With 2 bases removed from V and 3 bases from J, the gap between germline ends came to 14 bases. From germline, CDR1 is SGHNT and CDR2 YENEEA. The material sequenced was CD4+ or CD8+ T cells sorted from blood, taken in a trial of the OX40 agonist ivuxolimab. This clonotype originated in an adult with an advanced solid tumor such as melanoma, head and neck, liver or kidney cancer. The V and J genes are TRBV11-3 and TRBJ2-1, with D unclear. The CDR3 protein is CASSLPFGIYYNEQFF. DNA of the CDR3: TGTGCCAGCAGCTTACCTTTTGGGATTTACTACAATGAGCAGTTCTTC. Full variable domain (outside the CDR3, taken from reference TRBV11-3 and TRBJ2-1): EAGVVQSPRYKIIEKKQPVAFWCNPISGHNTLYWYLQNLGQGPELLIRYENEEAVDDSQLPKDRFSAERLKGVDSTLKIQPAELGDSAVYLCASSLPFGIYYNEQFFGPGTRLTVL.